These T cell receptor beta chains were read from a single sample in a study of blood T cell repertoires in COVID-19. The assay was immunoSEQ multiplex PCR, and TCRdb's table has in-frame clones only and misses some. The sample holds over 9,500 clones, roughly nine tenths seen once. Sequencing used peripheral blood. The receptors derive from a woman aged 60 to 75 with active COVID-19. The CDR3 runs from the conserved cysteine through the conserved F or W. D genes are given only for firm matches. The size entry is marked missing in some rows and otherwise reads once, few, many or a size class.

d_call j_call v_call clone_size cdr3_nt cdr3_aa
. TRBJ1-5 TRBV24-1 . TGTGCCACCAGTGACCCACGCGGGGGGGACAATCAGCCCCAGCATTTT CATSDPRGGDNQPQHF
. TRBJ2-1 TRBV5-1 . TGCGCCAGCAGCTTACAAAACAATGAGCAGTTCTTC CASSLQNNEQFF
. TRBJ2-3 TRBV7-2 . TGTGCCAGCAGCTTAAGGGGGGGGGCAAGCACAGATACGCAGTATTTT CASSLRGGASTDTQYF
. TRBJ2-2 TRBV10-3 . TGTGCCATCAGTGAGCGGGAGAACACCGGGGAGCTGTTTTTT CAISERENTGELFF
. TRBJ1-2 TRBV5-4 . TGTGCCGCGGGCAGCTCAGCCTCCTATGGCTACACCTTC CAAGSSASYGYTF
. TRBJ2-2 TRBV5-1 few TGCGCCAGCAGCTTGACCCCCAGGGCCAGCACCGGGGAGCTGTTTTTT CASSLTPRASTGELFF
TRBD1 TRBJ2-7 TRBV30 . TGTGCCTGGGGGACAGGACCCTACGAGCAGTACTTC CAWGTGPYEQYF
. TRBJ2-2 TRBV18 . TGTGCCAGCTACACCACCTTTTTCCGGGGAGTAAGCGGGGAGCTGTTTTTT CASYTTFFRGVSGELFF
. TRBJ2-2 TRBV28 . TGTGCCAGCACCCTCGCCGCAGGGCGGAACACCGGGGAGCTGTTTTTT CASTLAAGRNTGELFF
. TRBJ2-5 TRBV2 . TGTGCCAGCACCCGGGGCAACAGGGAGGAGACCCAGTACTTC CASTRGNREETQYF
TRBD2 TRBJ2-1 TRBV5-6 . TGTGCCAGCAGCTTTCTAGCGGGAGCGAGAGAGCAGTTCTTC CASSFLAGAREQFF
TRBD1 TRBJ1-1 TRBV7-9 . TGTGCCAGCAGCTTGGGGACAGCTTTGACTGAAGCTTTCTTT CASSLGTALTEAFF
TRBD1 TRBJ1-4 TRBV4-1 . TGCGCCAGCAGCCCAGAGACAGGGGTTGAAAAACTGTTTTTT CASSPETGVEKLFF
. TRBJ1-5 TRBV19 . TGTGCCAGTTTCGCGGGCCCGGGACAGCCCCAGCATTTT CASFAGPGQPQHF
. TRBJ2-1 TRBV29-1 . TGCAGCGTTTCTAAACAGGGTGCAAGCGACAATGAGCAGTTCTTC CSVSKQGASDNEQFF
. TRBJ2-7 TRBV3-1/TRBV3-2 . TGTGCCAGCAGCCCTTCTCGCGTCGAGCAGTACTTC CASSPSRVEQYF
. TRBJ2-2 TRBV5-6 few TGTGCCAGCAGCTTCCGGGTAGGGAACACCGGGGAGCTGTTTTTT CASSFRVGNTGELFF
. TRBJ2-2 TRBV7-6 once TGTGCCAGCAGCTTAAACACCGTCAACACCGGGGAGCTGTTTTTT CASSLNTVNTGELFF